The T cell receptor beta chain under discussion was sequenced for a study of tumor-infiltrating lymphocytes in primary liver carcinoma. Germline V gene lookup returns CDR1 MNHNS and CDR2 SASEGT. The CDR3 consists of 14 residues. General study results and limits: Among the pair types, tumor region pairs showed more overlap than tumor-adjacent and tumor-blood pairs. Tumors had a top-250-clone fraction that was significantly higher than blood (p = 0.039).

Comment on this clonotype: The antigen is undetermined.

The study co-extracted DNA and RNA from around 20-30 mg of unsorted bulk tissue. Starting material of about 450 ng total RNA yielded TCR beta cDNA via a constant-region primer. Libraries covering TCR beta were generated through three nested multiplex PCR rounds (using a slightly modified ARM-PCR). TRBV1-TRBV30 forward primers paired with a C-beta reverse primer were used in the first two PCR rounds, which ran approximately 11 cycles each. Via MiXCR, TCRdb re-called the multiplex PCR reads, giving one row per CDR3 protein. The sample contains about 84,000 distinct CDR3 sequences, 60% to 75% of which appear only once.

The chain couples TRBV6-1 to TRBJ2-1; TRBD2 is a possible D gene (6 bases). The tail of the sequence fits TRBJ2-7 better, so the J call may be wrong. This clonotype was sampled from a man aged 40-50 years with primary liver carcinoma and hepatitis B virus infection. The specimen sequenced was liver tumor tissue from sampling region 1. Subset reported: tumor region T1, superior pole. CDR3 sequence: CASRESNGRNEQYF. In DNA, the CDR3 is TGTGCCAGCAGAGAGTCTAACGGGAGAAATGAGCAGTACTTC.